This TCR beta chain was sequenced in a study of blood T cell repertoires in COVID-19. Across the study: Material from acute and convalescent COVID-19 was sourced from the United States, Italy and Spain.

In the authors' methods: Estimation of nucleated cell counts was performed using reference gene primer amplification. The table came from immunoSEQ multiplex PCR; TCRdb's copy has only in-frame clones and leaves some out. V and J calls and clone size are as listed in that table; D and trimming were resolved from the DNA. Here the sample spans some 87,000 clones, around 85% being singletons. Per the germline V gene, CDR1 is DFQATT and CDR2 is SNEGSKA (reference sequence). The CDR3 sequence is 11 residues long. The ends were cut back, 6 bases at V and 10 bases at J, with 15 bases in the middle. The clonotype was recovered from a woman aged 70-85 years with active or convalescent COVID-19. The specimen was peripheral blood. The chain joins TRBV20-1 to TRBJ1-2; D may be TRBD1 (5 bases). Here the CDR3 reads CSANTGIIYTF. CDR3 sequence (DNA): TGCAGTGCAAACACAGGAATAATCTACACCTTC.